This T cell receptor (beta chain) derives from a study of T cell changes during pregnancy in multiple sclerosis (dated by TCRdb to between 2017 and 2020). At the level of the whole study: The study examined how the T cell repertoire changed over the course of pregnancy in women with multiple sclerosis.

The CDR3 starts with the cysteine, ends with the phenylalanine, and has 16 residues. The CDR3 DNA has 48 bases and is translated from base 1. The germline V gene specifies KGHSH as CDR1 and LQKENI as CDR2. Trimming removed 3 bases from V and 2 bases from J, leaving 14 bases between the germline ends. The library was built by means of the immunoSEQ multiplex PCR assay. TCRdb provides this immuneACCESS table in a form limited to in-frame rearrangements. Some clones are lacking; in checked studies, under half of them reflect an unresolved V gene, and why the rest are absent is not known. The sample includes about 110,000 clones, with roughly 90% observed a single time. Less than 2% of the sample is held by the ten biggest clonotypes. Concerning this clone: What antigen it recognizes has not been identified. Qualities for individual bases were not recorded, and no much larger clone is one base off.

The origin of this receptor is a female donor with multiple sclerosis, enrolled in a pregnancy study. The chain is assembled from TRBV18 and TRBJ1-3, with TRBD1 as a weak D call on 6 bases. Sequenced here: peripheral blood, sampled after pregnancy. The DNA sequence follows: TGTGCCAGCTCACCGCTAAACGACAGGCCTGGAAACACCATATATTTT. It translates as CASSPLNDRPGNTIYF.